The 17 T cell receptor beta chains listed next were all sequenced from one sample in a study of T cells after yellow fever vaccination. TCRdb passed the 5' RACE reads through MiXCR, listing each CDR3 protein once. This table has about 320,000 distinct CDR3 sequences, 3.5% to 4.5% appearing once. This sample comprised PBMCs, obtained 15 days after the yellow fever booster vaccination. Receptors originate from a man between 18 and 35 years old who received the YFV17D yellow fever vaccine.

At least ten counts were recorded for this clonotype. Here the CDR3 DNA reads TGTGCCAGCAGCTTCAGGGGCCTCTCTGGAAACACCATATATTTT. Protein product: CASSFRGLSGNTIYF. The J gene is TRBJ1-3, the V gene TRBV7-9, with D tentatively TRBD1 (6 bases). The V end was cut by 3 bases, the J end by 0 bases, with 9 bases between. Germline V gene lookup returns CDR1 SEHNR and CDR2 FQNEAQ (reference sequence). The length of the CDR3 is 15 residues. The full variable domain, with the rest looked up from reference TRBV7-9 and TRBJ1-3, is DTGVSQNPRHKITKRGQNVTFRCDPISEHNRLYWYRQTLGQGPEFLTYFQNEAQLEKSRLLSDRFSAERPKGSFSTLEIQRTEQGDSAMYLCASSFRGLSGNTIYFGEGSWLTVV.

This clonotype was counted only a few times. The J gene is TRBJ2-5, the V gene TRBV11-2; weak D call: TRBD1 (6 bases). The CDR3 consists of 15 residues. V was shortened by 1 base and J by 4 bases, with 13 bases between the two germline ends. The germline V gene has CDR1 SGHAT and CDR2 FQNNGV. The CDR3 sequence is CASSLGDRLLETQYF. In nucleotides, the CDR3 is TGTGCCAGCAGCTTAGGCGACAGGCTCCTAGAGACCCAGTACTTC.

This clonotype was seen at least ten times. The CDR3 spells CSAVLRTSGRLSTDTQYF. For the CDR3, the DNA is TGCAGTGCCGTACTCCGGACTAGCGGCCGACTAAGCACAGATACGCAGTATTTT. This chain joins TRBV20-1 and TRBJ2-3, with 10 nucleotides matching TRBD2. Germline CDR1 and CDR2: DFQATT and SNEGSKA (reference sequence). V shed 6 bases, J shed 0 bases, and the junction held 15 bases outside the gene matches. The CDR3 has 18 amino acids.

This clonotype was seen repeatedly, ten times or more. The chain couples TRBV5-6 to TRBJ2-1; D gene unclear. Germline V gene data show CDR1 as SGHDT and CDR2 as YYEEEE. This CDR3 contains 14 residues. The germline V and J ends were trimmed by 4 bases and 7 bases, with 15 bases remaining between them. CDR3 DNA sequence: TGTGCCAGCAGCCTCCTCCGCGCATGGAATGAGCAGTTCTTC. Translated: CASSLLRAWNEQFF.

This clonotype has ten or more counts. The chain links TRBV4-3 to TRBJ2-1, with D perhaps matching TRBD1 or TRBD2 (5 bases each). CDR1 and CDR2 from the germline V gene are LGHNA and YSLEER. V shed 7 bases and J shed 9 bases, with 16 bases lying between them. The CDR3 consists of 13 residues. The CDR3 here is CASNRDGDGEQFF. In DNA form, the CDR3 reads TGCGCCAGCAACCGGGACGGTGACGGTGAGCAGTTCTTC.

A few counts support this clonotype. The rearrangement links TRBV20-1 to TRBJ2-6; the D gene is possibly TRBD1 (6 bases). The CDR3 has 15 amino acids. V lost 4 bases and J 0 bases, leaving 10 bases between the germline ends. Germline loops: CDR1 DFQATT, CDR2 SNEGSKA (reference sequence). CDR3 amino acids: CSAKGQSSGANVLTF. The CDR3 nucleotides are TGCAGTGCTAAAGGACAGTCCTCTGGGGCCAACGTCCTGACTTTC.

This clonotype was seen a few times. The chain couples TRBV5-1 to TRBJ2-3, with D maybe TRBD1 (5 bases). CDR1 is SGHRS, CDR2 YFSETQ, per germline. Trimming removed 5 bases from V and 2 bases from J, with 12 bases in between. This CDR3 has 14 amino acids. The CDR3 sequence is CASRENRNTDTQYF. DNA for the CDR3: TGCGCCAGCAGGGAGAACAGGAACACAGATACGCAGTATTTT.

In its sample, this clonotype was seen a few times. The J gene is TRBJ2-5, the V gene TRBV9; D remains unclear. V lost 3 bases and J 6 bases, leaving 15 bases between the germline ends. Germline V lookup: CDR1 SGDLS, CDR2 YYNGEE. The CDR3 spans 14 residues. Here the CDR3 reads CASSADPLIKTQYF. CDR3 coding DNA: TGTGCCAGCAGCGCCGACCCTCTGATAAAGACCCAGTACTTC.

The CDR3 spells CASSQESAGNQPQHF. CDR3 bases: TGCGCCAGCAGCCAAGAAAGTGCGGGGAATCAGCCCCAGCATTTT. The chain combines TRBV4-1 with TRBJ1-5; no clear D gene. The CDR3 covers 15 residues. Germline CDR1 is MGHRA and CDR2 is YSYEKL. Trimming stripped 0 bases from V and 4 bases from J, with 10 bases between.

This clonotype was counted between two and nine times. V and J are TRBV5-5 and TRBJ2-2, with D perhaps TRBD1 (5 bases). The germline V gene encodes CDR1 SGHKS and CDR2 YYEKEE (reference sequence). CDR3 length equals 14 residues. Trimming pared 2 bases from V and 6 bases from J, leaving 11 bases between. The CDR3 is CASSLVRASGELFF. The CDR3 nucleotides read TGTGCCAGCAGCTTAGTCAGGGCCTCCGGGGAGCTGTTTTTT.

This clonotype was counted many times. V usage is TRBV18 and J usage is TRBJ2-7; D unclear. CDR1 is KGHSH, CDR2 LQKENI, per germline. CDR3 length: 13 residues. The germline V and J ends were trimmed by 2 bases and 3 bases, with 8 bases remaining between them. DNA of the CDR3: TGTGCCAGCTCACCAAGACCTCTCTACGAGCAGTACTTC. It is translated as CASSPRPLYEQYF.

The chain couples TRBV6-5 to TRBJ1-1, with D uncertain. The ends were cut back, 0 bases at V and 1 base at J, with 9 bases in the middle. Germline CDR1 is MNHEY and CDR2 is SVGAGI. This CDR3 is 15 amino acids long. The DNA for the CDR3 is TGTGCCAGCAGTTACTCGAGGGCAGGGAACACTGAAGCTTTCTTT. This codes for CASSYSRAGNTEAFF.

The rearrangement joins TRBV18 to TRBJ1-3, with a weak D call TRBD1 (6 bases). Germline V CDR1 and CDR2: KGHSH, LQKENI. The CDR3 runs to 13 residues. V lost 3 bases, J lost 8 bases, and 11 bases lay in between. CDR3 sequence: CASSPRTADTIYF. DNA of the CDR3: TGTGCCAGCTCACCGAGGACAGCAGACACCATATATTTT.

The chain uses TRBV19 and TRBJ2-7; 9 bases align to TRBD2. The CDR3 length is 15 residues. V lost 5 bases and J lost 0; bases outside the gene matches: 5. Germline lookup yields CDR1 LNHDA and CDR2 SQIVND (reference sequence). The CDR3 reads CASSPGTSSSYEQYV. In nucleotides, the CDR3 is TGTGCCAGTAGTCCCGGGACTAGCAGCTCCTACGAGCAGTACGTC.

This clonotype came up a few times. The chain carries TRBV5-1 and TRBJ1-1, with TRBD1 matching over 9 bases. Per germline, CDR1 SGHRS and CDR2 YFSETQ. The V gene end was trimmed by 3 bases and the J gene end by 3 bases; junction bases not matched to a gene: 3. The CDR3 totals 14 residues. The CDR3 DNA reads as TGCGCCAGCAGCTCGGGACAGGGAGACACTGAAGCTTTCTTT. It encodes CASSSGQGDTEAFF.

The CDR3 sequence: CASGVSGGSYEQYF. Here the CDR3 DNA reads TGCGCCAGTGGGGTTAGCGGGGGATCCTACGAGCAGTACTTC. The chain has TRBV4-1 and TRBJ2-7; 9 bases are shared with TRBD2. Looked up from germline, CDR1 is MGHRA and CDR2 is YSYEKL. Trimming cost V 9 bases and J 1 base; bases outside gene matches: 7. The CDR3 is 14 amino acids.

V gene TRBV6-2 or TRBV6-3 combines with J gene TRBJ2-1; 10 bases line up with TRBD2. Germline V CDR1 and CDR2: MNHEY, SVGEGT. After removal of 8 bases from V and 5 bases from J, the junction contained 9 bases not matched to a gene. The CDR3 has 15 amino acids. The CDR3 is CASVRLSGGDNEQFF. The CDR3 DNA is TGTGCCAGCGTTAGGCTCAGCGGGGGGGACAATGAGCAGTTCTTC.